This T cell receptor beta chain was observed in a study of OX40 agonist ivuxolimab in advanced cancers. With regard to the full study: Ivuxolimab, which targeted the costimulatory receptor OX40 (CD134), was an agonistic, fully human IgG2 monoclonal antibody. Intravenous ivuxolimab was administered to patients every 2 weeks at six dose levels: 0.01, 0.1, 0.3, 1.5, 3 and 10 mg/kg. Of the roughly 52 dose-escalation patients, hepatocellular carcinoma was present in roughly 19, melanoma in approximately 15, renal cell carcinoma in 9 and head and neck cancer in 9. The dose-escalation cohort was 82.7% male with a mean age of about 65 years, ranging from roughly 20 to 80. Prior anti-PD-1, anti-PD-L1 or anti-CTLA-4 therapy was permitted, and 35% to 40% of dose-escalation patients had received checkpoint inhibitors. Partial responses were achieved by three dose-escalation patients, of whom one had hepatocellular carcinoma and two had cutaneous melanoma. Peripheral TCRbeta sequencing was intended to test whether TCR sequence diversity was altered and clonal T-cell expansion was caused by ivuxolimab. The monotherapy dose-escalation portion (N = 52 patients) of the phase I ivuxolimab trial is reported in the paper. General findings and caveats noted by the study authors: In partial responders in the 0.1-3.0 mg/kg groups, normalized peripheral clonal expansion was found to be among the lowest, especially among CD8+ T cells. Low levels of normalized T-cell clonal expansion were also seen in some nonresponding patients. After ivuxolimab, expanded clones were on average more numerous among CD8+ T cells than among CD4+ T cells. The antigen specificity of the peripheral T cells that underwent clonal expansion was not determined. At doses from 0.1 to 3.0 mg/kg, clonal expansion was seen in both CD4+ and CD8+ blood T cells between baseline and week 6.

Patients with autoimmune disease history or receiving systemic immunosuppression were excluded from the trial. Peripheral blood for TCR sequencing was drawn from every dose cohort at baseline, at cycle 4 day 1 and at cycle 7 day 1. Samples were obtained from an open-label, multicenter, first-in-human phase I dose-escalation trial of ivuxolimab. Adults with locally advanced or metastatic head and neck squamous cell, hepatocellular, melanoma or renal cell carcinoma were enrolled in the trial. Before TCR sequencing, CD4+ T cells and CD8+ T cells from peripheral blood were sorted into separate populations. This clone has just a few counts. Its specific antigen is unknown. No much larger clone exists at a distance of one base, and base qualities are not known. Genomic DNA was isolated from the sorted cells so that the TCRbeta CDR3 region could be sequenced. The immunoSEQ Assay was used for sequencing of TCRbeta CDR3 regions. TCRdb stores this immuneACCESS table with in-frame sequences only. Part of the clones is absent; in the studies checked, under half of the shortfall reflects unresolved V genes, and no reason is known for the rest. This sample comprises almost 70,000 clones, over 60% of them detected only once. The ten largest clones take up about 2.1% of the sample.

The CDR3 covers 16 residues, taking in both the cysteine and the phenylalanine. Only CDR3 DNA is held: 48 bases, read in frame from base 1. The germline V gene specifies KGHSH as CDR1 and LQKENI as CDR2. Trimming takes 0 bases off V and 9 bases off J; junction bases not matched to a gene: 7. Sequences were derived from CD4+ or CD8+ T cells sorted from blood, sampled in a trial of the OX40 agonist ivuxolimab. Rearrangement joined TRBV18 to TRBJ2-1, and 11 junction bases match TRBD2. This clonotype was sampled from an adult with an advanced solid tumor such as melanoma, head and neck, liver or kidney cancer. The CDR3 reads as follows: CASSPPSGRARGEQFF. The nucleotide sequence reads as follows: TGTGCCAGCTCACCACCTAGCGGGAGGGCCCGGGGTGAGCAGTTCTTC.